The clone carrying this T cell receptor beta chain was detected a few times. Its specificity is unknown. The CDR3 is 12 amino acids. V lost 7 bases and J lost 7, with 11 bases in between. CDR1 and CDR2 (germline): SNHLY, FYNNEI. These data belong to a study of beta chain features in type 1 diabetes. Study findings and constraints: Researchers report that Type 1 diabetes patients had moderately but significantly shorter TCRB CDR3s across all four CD4+ subsets.

The authors reverse transcribed all of the isolated RNA, so sequencing captured expressed TCRB transcripts. Measured with immunoSEQ multiplex PCR; TCRdb has only the in-frame clones, and not every one. The repertoire consists of hundreds of thousands of clones, with roughly an eighth occurring once and the leading ten covering nearly 0.04%. The chain employs TRBV2 and TRBJ1-5; D not certain. Sequencing was performed on naive CD4+ T cells from blood. This receptor was obtained from a man in his late teens or twenties with type 1 diabetes. For the CDR3, the DNA is TGTGCCAGCATGACGGACGGGCAGCCCCAGCATTTT. It encodes CASMTDGQPQHF. Supplemented by reference TRBV2 and TRBJ1-5, the full variable domain reads EPEVTQTPSHQVTQMGQEVILRCVPISNHLYFYWYRQILGQKVEFLVSFYNNEISEKSEIFDDQFSVERPDGSNFTLKIRSTKLEDSAMYFCASMTDGQPQHFGDGTRLSIL.